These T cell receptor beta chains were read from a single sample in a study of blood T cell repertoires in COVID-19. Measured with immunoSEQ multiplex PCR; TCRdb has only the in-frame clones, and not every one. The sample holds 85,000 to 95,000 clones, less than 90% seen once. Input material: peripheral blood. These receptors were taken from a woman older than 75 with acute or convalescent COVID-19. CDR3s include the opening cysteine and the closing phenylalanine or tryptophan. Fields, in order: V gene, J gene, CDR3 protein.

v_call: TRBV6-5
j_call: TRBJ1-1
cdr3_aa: CASSTGGREAFF

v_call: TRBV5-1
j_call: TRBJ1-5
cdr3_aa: CASNLSGGNQPQHF

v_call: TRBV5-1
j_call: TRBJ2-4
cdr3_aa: CASSLGDIGVKNIQYF

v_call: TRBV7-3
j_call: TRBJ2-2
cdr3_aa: CASSLGIFGGNTGELFF

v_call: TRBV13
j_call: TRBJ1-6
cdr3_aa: CASSLNVWDRANSPLHF

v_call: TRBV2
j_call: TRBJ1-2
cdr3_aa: CASSGDTLGGYTF

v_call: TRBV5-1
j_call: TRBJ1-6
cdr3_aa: CASSSETGFSPLHF

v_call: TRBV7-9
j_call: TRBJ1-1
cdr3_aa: CASRRGRNTEAFF

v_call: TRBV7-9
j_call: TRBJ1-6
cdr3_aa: CASSLGTANSPLHF

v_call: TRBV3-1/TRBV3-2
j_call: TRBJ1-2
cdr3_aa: CASSLGTSADYGYTF

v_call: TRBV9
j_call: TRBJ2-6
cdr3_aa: CASSVPGARVLTF

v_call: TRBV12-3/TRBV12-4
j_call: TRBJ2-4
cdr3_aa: CASSLGSGQGSYF

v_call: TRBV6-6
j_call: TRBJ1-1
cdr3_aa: CASRRGFMNTEAFF

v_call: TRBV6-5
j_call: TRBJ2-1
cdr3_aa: CASRYRAGEQFF

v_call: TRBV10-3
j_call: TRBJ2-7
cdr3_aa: CAISEEPRGREQYF

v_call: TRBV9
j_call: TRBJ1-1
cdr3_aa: CASSAPPGEAFF

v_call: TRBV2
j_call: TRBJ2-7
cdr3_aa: CASSGTSATYEQYF

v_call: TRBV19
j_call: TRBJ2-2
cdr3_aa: CACGTGDTGELFF

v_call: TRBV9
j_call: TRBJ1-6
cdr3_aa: CASSASGQWNSPLHF

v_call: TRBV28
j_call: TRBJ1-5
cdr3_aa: CASRGGGNQPQHF

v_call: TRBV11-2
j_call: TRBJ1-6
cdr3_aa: CASSRRQGGNSPLHF

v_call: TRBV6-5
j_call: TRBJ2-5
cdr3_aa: CASSQGSGGRETQYF

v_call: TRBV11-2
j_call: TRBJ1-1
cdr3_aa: CASSHGQGALNTEAFF

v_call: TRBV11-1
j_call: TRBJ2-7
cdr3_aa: CASSLRGPDYEQYF

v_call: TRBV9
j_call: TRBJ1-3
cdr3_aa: CASSARGGSGNTIYF

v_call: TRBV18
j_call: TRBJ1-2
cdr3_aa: CASSPQGPDYGYTF

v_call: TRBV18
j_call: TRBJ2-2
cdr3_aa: CASSPRTGGTGELFF

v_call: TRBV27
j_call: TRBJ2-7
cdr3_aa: CASSLKLGALPPSYEQYF

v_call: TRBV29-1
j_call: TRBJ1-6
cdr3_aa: CSVGLGVRSPLHF

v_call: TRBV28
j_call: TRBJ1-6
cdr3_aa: CASTTGGVSPLHF

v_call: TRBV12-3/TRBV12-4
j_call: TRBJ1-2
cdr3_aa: CASSDGTDYGYTF

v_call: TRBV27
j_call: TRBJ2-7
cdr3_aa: CASSLSGNYEQYF

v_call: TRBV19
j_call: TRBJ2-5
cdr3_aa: CASSHRLAGEETQYF

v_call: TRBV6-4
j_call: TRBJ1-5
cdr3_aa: CASTRDREVGQPQHF

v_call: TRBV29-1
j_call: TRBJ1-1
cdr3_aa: CSGYMNTEAFF

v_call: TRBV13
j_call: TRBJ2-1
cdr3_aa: CASSLSNEQFF

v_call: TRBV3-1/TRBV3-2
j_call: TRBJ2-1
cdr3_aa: CASSQGRNEQFF

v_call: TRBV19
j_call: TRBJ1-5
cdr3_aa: CASSIASGYIQPQHF

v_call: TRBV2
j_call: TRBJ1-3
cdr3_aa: CASRQQGAIGNTIYF

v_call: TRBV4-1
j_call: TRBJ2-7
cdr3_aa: CASSRTSGGLVEQYF

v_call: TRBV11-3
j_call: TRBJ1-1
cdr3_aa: CASSPRRGAEAFF

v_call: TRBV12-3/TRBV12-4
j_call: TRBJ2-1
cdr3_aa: CASRAAGYNEQFF

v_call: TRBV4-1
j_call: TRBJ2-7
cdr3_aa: CASSQVNRDSYEQYF

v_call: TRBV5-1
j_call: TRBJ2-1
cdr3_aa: CASSFGTGPYNEQFF

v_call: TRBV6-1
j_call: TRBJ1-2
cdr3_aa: CASSEVGQGAYGYTF

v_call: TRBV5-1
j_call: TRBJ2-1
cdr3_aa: CASSFRLAGYNEQFF